The source of this TCR beta chain is a study of T cell responses to AZD1222 COVID-19 vaccine. The repertoire was sequenced with immunoSEQ multiplex PCR; TCRdb's copy has only in-frame clones and lacks some. The sample has over 150,000 clones; approximately 90% are singletons. CDR1 and CDR2 (germline): SGDLS, YYNGEE. The CDR3 covers 18 residues. Trimming cost V 3 bases and J 3 bases; bases outside gene matches: 15. The specimen comprised peripheral blood, sampled on day 0 of AZD1222 vaccination. The sequence derives from an adult in good health. V is TRBV9 and J is TRBJ1-2; TRBD1 agrees at 9 bases. The DNA for the CDR3 is TGTGCCAGCAGCGCCACCGGGACAGGGATTGGACCGGACTATGGCTACACCTTC. Encoded protein: CASSATGTGIGPDYGYTF.